The clone carrying this T cell receptor beta chain was counted at least ten times. Indicated time point: sample taken at primary tumor resection. TCRdb reprocessed the 5' RACE reads with MiXCR, giving one entry per CDR3 protein. The data contain more than 5,500 distinct CDR3 sequences, 7% of them singletons. These data are taken from a study of spatial heterogeneity in lung cancer. Germline lookup yields CDR1 SGHKS and CDR2 YYEKEE (reference sequence). The V end lost 1 base, the J end lost 7 bases, and 18 bases lay between the germline ends. The length of the CDR3 is 16 residues. The sequences come from PBMCs, collected at surgery. The V gene is TRBV5-5, the J gene TRBJ2-1; possible D gene TRBD1, 5 bases. This receptor was identified in a male donor with early-stage non-small cell lung cancer. CDR3 residues: CASSLIWQGLKNEQFF. The CDR3 nucleotides are TGTGCCAGCAGCTTGATTTGGCAGGGATTAAAAAATGAGCAGTTCTTC.